Following are 25 T cell receptor beta chains from one sample sequenced in a study of cytomegalovirus exposure and HLA in healthy donors. With 60 Vbeta and 13 Jbeta primers, the PCR was carried out. Using immunoSEQ multiplex PCR, the repertoire was profiled, and TCRdb retains in-frame clones only, with some absent. The table records 50,000 to 80,000 clones, over 70% of them present only once. The sequenced sample was PBMCs. Every receptor here comes from a male donor in good health and CMV-seropositive.

This clone was seen just once. J is TRBJ1-2 and V is TRBV9, with D possibly TRBD1 on 5 matching bases. Trimming cost V 0 bases and J 1 base, with 10 bases left between them. Germline V CDR1 and CDR2: SGDLS, YYNGEE. The CDR3 is 15 amino acids. The CDR3 sequence is CASSVAGEVNYGYTF. Here the CDR3 DNA reads TGTGCCAGCAGCGTAGCGGGGGAGGTTAACTATGGCTACACCTTC.

V and J are TRBV7-9 and TRBJ2-5; D ambiguous. Between the trimmed V and J ends, which lost 5 bases and 0 bases, there was a span of 16 bases. CDR3 length: 16 amino acids. The germline CDR1 and CDR2 sequences are SEHNR and FQNEAQ (reference sequence). The DNA of the CDR3 is TGTGCCAGCAGCCCGGCTGAGGCTTCGTACCAAGAGACCCAGTACTTC. Protein: CASSPAEASYQETQYF.

This clone was detected only once. The chain recombines TRBV2 with TRBJ1-6; D gene ambiguous. The CDR3 has 15 residues. V was trimmed by 2 bases and J by 3 bases, leaving 8 bases between them. Germline CDR1 is SNHLY and CDR2 is FYNNEI. CDR3 DNA sequence: TGTGCCAGCAGTGAATGGCCGAACTATAATTCACCCCTCCACTTT. Encoded protein: CASSEWPNYNSPLHF.

CDR3 in amino acids: CASSPPGTGGNQPQHF. The DNA for the CDR3 is TGCGCCAGCAGCCCCCCCGGGACAGGGGGCAATCAGCCCCAGCATTTT. This chain connects TRBV4-1 to TRBJ1-5; 10 bases agree with TRBD1. There are 16 residues in the CDR3. Losses at the gene ends were 4 bases for V and 2 bases for J; bases not matched to a gene: 5. Looked up from germline, CDR1 is MGHRA and CDR2 is YSYEKL.

This clone was seen more than once but under ten times. This sequence joins TRBV5-4 and TRBJ1-2, with TRBD1 identical over 12 bases. The CDR3 covers 19 residues. Losses at the gene ends were 0 bases for V and 5 bases for J; bases not matched to a gene: 14. CDR1 is SGHNT, CDR2 YYREEE, per germline (reference sequence). Here the CDR3 DNA reads TGTGCCAGCAGCTTGGGAGGTTGGGACAGGGGGCGAAACTGGTATGGCTACACCTTC. This gives the protein CASSLGGWDRGRNWYGYTF. The complete variable domain, with remaining parts taken from reference TRBV5-4 and TRBJ1-2, reads ETGVTQSPTHLIKTRGQQVTLRCSSQSGHNTVSWYQQALGQGPQFIFQYYREEENGRGNFPPRFSGLQFPNYSSELNVNALELDDSALYLCASSLGGWDRGRNWYGYTFGSGTRLTVV.

DNA of the CDR3: TGCGCCAGCAGCCAGGAGATAGCGGGGGGGCCGGGTTCCGAGACCCAGTACTTC. It specifies CASSQEIAGGPGSETQYF. The rearrangement joins TRBV4-3 to TRBJ2-5, with 11 bases lining up with TRBD2. The CDR3 runs 18 residues. V was pared by 3 bases and J by 5 bases, with 14 bases of the junction left unmatched. Germline V CDR1 and CDR2: LGHNA, YSLEER.

V usage is TRBV29-1 and J usage is TRBJ1-1; 10 nucleotides match TRBD1. CDR1 and CDR2 (germline): SQVTM, ANQGSEA. The CDR3 is 14 amino acids. The V segment lost 4 bases and the J segment 4 bases; nucleotides outside the gene matches: 6. The CDR3 protein is CSVAMTGGRTEAFF. The CDR3 region has the DNA TGCAGCGTTGCGATGACAGGGGGCCGCACTGAAGCTTTCTTT.

The CDR3 region is CASRLTYSNQPQHF. The CDR3 bases are TGTGCCAGCAGGTTAACTTATAGCAATCAGCCCCAGCATTTT. The chain has TRBV6-5 and TRBJ1-5; D unclear. Trimming removed 6 bases from V and 0 bases from J, with 9 bases in between. This CDR3 comprises 14 residues. Looked up from germline, CDR1 is MNHEY and CDR2 is SVGAGI.

The chain has TRBV6-5 and TRBJ2-5; tentatively, D is TRBD2 (6 bases). There are 15 residues in the CDR3. The V and J ends lost 0 bases and 5 bases respectively, with 13 bases between them. Germline V gives CDR1 MNHEY, CDR2 SVGAGI. The CDR3 DNA sequence: TGTGCCAGCAGTTACTCGTTGGGACTGGGGGAGACCCAGTACTTC. Translated: CASSYSLGLGETQYF.

The V and J genes are TRBV28 and TRBJ2-7, with 10 positions matching TRBD2. V was pared by 2 bases and J by 7 bases, with 11 bases of the junction left unmatched. The germline gives CDR1 MDHEN, CDR2 SYDVKM. This CDR3 is 16 amino acids long. The CDR3 nucleotides read TGTGCCAGCAGTTTAAGCAGCGGGGGGGCCTCGGGAGAGCAGTACTTC. It yields the protein CASSLSSGGASGEQYF. Supplemented by reference TRBV28 and TRBJ2-7, the full variable domain reads DVKVTQSSRYLVKRTGEKVFLECVQDMDHENMFWYRQDPGLGLRLIYFSYDVKMKEKGDIPEGYSVSREKKERFSLILESASTNQTSMYLCASSLSSGGASGEQYFGPGTRLTVT.

This chain links TRBV11-1 with TRBJ1-3, with D perhaps TRBD1 (5 bases). Germline CDR1 is SGHAT and CDR2 is FQDESV (reference sequence). The CDR3 has 16 residues. V was clipped by 3 bases and J by 0 bases, with 12 bases between them. The CDR3 DNA sequence: TGTGCCAGCAGCTTTAACGACAGATTCTCTGGAAACACCATATATTTT. Translation gives CASSFNDRFSGNTIYF.

This chain connects TRBV6-5 to TRBJ2-1, with 9 bases identical to TRBD1. Germline CDR1 is MNHEY and CDR2 is SVGAGI. Unmatched junction bases numbered 4, after V lost 8 bases and J lost 2 bases. CDR3 length: 14 residues. The CDR3 sequence is CASFGQGTYNEQFF. The CDR3 region has the DNA TGTGCCAGCTTTGGACAGGGGACCTACAATGAGCAGTTCTTC.

The CDR3 is CASSSEGVSNQPQHF. The CDR3, as DNA: TGCGCCAGCAGCTCCGAGGGGGTCAGCAATCAGCCCCAGCATTTT. The V gene is TRBV5-1, the J gene TRBJ1-5; possibly TRBD1 for D (6 bases). The CDR3 extends over 15 amino acids. Per germline, CDR1 SGHRS and CDR2 YFSETQ. V dropped 3 bases and J dropped 1 base, with 11 bases sitting between them.

CDR3: CASSHGGPAGGRDQPQHF. CDR3 coding DNA: TGTGCCAGTAGCCATGGAGGTCCGGCAGGGGGAAGGGATCAGCCCCAGCATTTT. The chain employs TRBV19 and TRBJ1-5; 7 bases map to TRBD1. CDR1 and CDR2 (germline): LNHDA, SQIVND (reference sequence). The CDR3 contains 18 residues. Unmatched junction bases numbered 19, after V lost 6 bases and J lost 5 bases.

The chain joins TRBV10-3 to TRBJ2-3, with 11 nucleotides matching TRBD2. The CDR3 has 16 amino acids. Trimming at V came to 6 bases and at J to 3 bases, leaving 8 bases not matched to a gene. The V gene's germline CDR1 is ENHRY and CDR2 SYGVKD. The CDR3 loop is CAISPLAGGMTDTQYF. The CDR3 coding sequence is TGTGCCATCAGCCCTCTAGCGGGGGGAATGACAGATACGCAGTATTTT.

The chain uses TRBV2 and TRBJ2-5; possibly TRBD1 for D (5 bases). This CDR3 has 16 residues. CDR1 is SNHLY, CDR2 FYNNEI, per germline. The V and J ends lost 4 bases and 3 bases respectively, with 18 bases between them. As DNA, the CDR3 is TGTGCCAGCAGTGCGAAGGGGTATGGGCCCAAAGAGACCCAGTACTTC. Translating it yields CASSAKGYGPKETQYF. Filled out from reference TRBV2 and TRBJ2-5, the complete variable domain reads EPEVTQTPSHQVTQMGQEVILRCVPISNHLYFYWYRQILGQKVEFLVSFYNNEISEKSEIFDDQFSVERPDGSNFTLKIRSTKLEDSAMYFCASSAKGYGPKETQYFGPGTRLLVL.

V is TRBV2 and J is TRBJ2-7; 10 nucleotides match TRBD1. In germline, CDR1 is SNHLY, CDR2 FYNNEI. V lost 5 bases and J lost 7; bases outside the gene matches: 11. This CDR3 spans 15 amino acids. The CDR3 DNA reads as TGTGCCAGCAGTAGTATGAGACAGGGGGCGTGGGAGCAGTACTTC. Amino acids: CASSSMRQGAWEQYF.

This chain uses TRBV5-6 with TRBJ1-4; D is undetermined. Trimming took off 3 bases at V and 6 bases at J, with 15 bases between the two ends. The CDR3 runs 15 residues. Germline V gene data show CDR1 as SGHDT and CDR2 as YYEEEE. CDR3: CASSSRIGEDEKLFF. As DNA, the CDR3 is TGTGCCAGCAGCTCGAGGATTGGGGAGGATGAAAAACTGTTTTTT.

The genes are TRBV5-1 and TRBJ1-3; D not certain. The germline V gene encodes CDR1 SGHRS and CDR2 YFSETQ. The CDR3 sequence is 15 residues long. Trimming removed 0 bases from V and 0 bases from J, with 7 bases in between. CDR3 DNA sequence: TGCGCCAGCAGCTTGGAACCGAGCTCTGGAAACACCATATATTTT. Protein product: CASSLEPSSGNTIYF.

For the CDR3, the DNA is TGTGCCAGCAGCGTAGCAGGAAACACCTACGAGCAGTACTTC. Translation: CASSVAGNTYEQYF. The chain couples TRBV9 to TRBJ2-5, with no clear D. With the DNA end fitting TRBJ2-7 better, the J assignment may be wrong. The CDR3 covers 14 residues. In germline, CDR1 is SGDLS, CDR2 YYNGEE.

This clone showed up just a few times. The J gene is TRBJ1-1, the V gene TRBV6-5, with 7 bases identical to TRBD1. V shed 2 bases and J 0 bases; nucleotides not matched to a gene: 0. Germline V gene sequence: CDR1 MNHEY, CDR2 SVGAGI. The CDR3 has 14 amino acids. The chain's CDR3 is CASSYGTVNTEAFF. DNA for the CDR3: TGTGCCAGCAGTTACGGGACAGTGAACACTGAAGCTTTCTTT.

The chain combines TRBV5-6 with TRBJ1-1; 8 bases map to TRBD1. CDR3 size: 16 residues. The V gene's germline CDR1 is SGHDT and CDR2 YYEEEE. Trimming removed 5 bases from V and 1 base from J; junction bases left unmatched: 10. The CDR3 sequence is CASRETMTGANTEAFF. CDR3 DNA sequence: TGTGCCAGCAGGGAGACGATGACAGGGGCGAACACTGAAGCTTTCTTT. The full variable domain, its missing parts supplied by reference TRBV5-6 and TRBJ1-1, is DAGVTQSPTHLIKTRGQQVTLRCSPKSGHDTVSWYQQALGQGPQFIFQYYEEEERQRGNFPDRFSGHQFPNYSSELNVNALLLGDSALYLCASRETMTGANTEAFFGQGTRLTVV.

The sample holds a few counts of this clone. The chain recombines TRBV7-3 with TRBJ2-5; a possible D gene is TRBD2 (6 bases). Germline CDR1 reads SGHTA; CDR2 reads FQGTGA. V was shortened by 3 bases and J by 9 bases, with 14 bases between the two germline ends. The CDR3 has 13 amino acids. In nucleotides, the CDR3 is TGTGCCAGCAGCTTCGGTCCGGGGGAGGCCCAGTACTTC. Translation gives CASSFGPGEAQYF. Based on the CDR3 plus reference TRBV7-3 and TRBJ2-5, the full variable domain is GAGVSQTPSNKVTEKGKYVELRCDPISGHTALYWYRQSLGQGPEFLIYFQGTGAADDSGLPNDRFFAVRPEGSVSTLKIQRTERGDSAVYLCASSFGPGEAQYFGPGTRLLVL.

V and J are TRBV4-2 and TRBJ2-1; 9 nucleotides agree with TRBD1. CDR3 size: 16 residues. Germline V lookup: CDR1 LGHNA, CDR2 YNFKEQ. Trimming took 1 base from V and 7 from J; bases not matched to a gene: 8. CDR3 DNA: TGTGCCAGCAGCCAAGGGGACAGGGAAGGGTTGAATGAGCAGTTCTTC. Protein product: CASSQGDREGLNEQFF.

This clone was recorded a few times. This rearrangement joins TRBV9 to TRBJ1-5, with D uncertain. Germline assignment: CDR1 SGDLS and CDR2 YYNGEE. The CDR3 has 15 residues. The V end was cut by 4 bases, the J end by 0 bases, with 11 bases between. CDR3 DNA sequence: TGTGCCAGCAGCCGAGGAGGGAATAGCAATCAGCCCCAGCATTTT. Translated: CASSRGGNSNQPQHF.